This T cell receptor beta chain was found in a study of shared clonotypes between healthy human individuals. General study findings and limits: Across a handful of donors, naive CD4 shared around 5.4%, naive CD8 3% to 3.5%, memory CD4 roughly 2.4%, memory CD8 about 0.38%. A limitation of the genetic and exposure-history diversity represented arose from few donors. Clonotypes not shared had lower generation probabilities than those common to all four donors. Though the depth was large, rarefaction showed that sorted-subset sequencing was incomplete.

The repertoire was sequenced with immunoSEQ multiplex PCR; TCRdb's copy has only in-frame clones and lacks some. The sample records hundreds of thousands of clones, roughly nine tenths being singletons. The CDR3 has 16 residues. V trimming: 3 bases; J trimming: 5 bases; junction bases outside the gene matches: 8. Germline V gene data show CDR1 as SGHVS and CDR2 as FQNEAQ. Details on this clone: What it binds is unknown.

Cells designated naive CD8 were CD45RO-negative and were positively selected for CCR7, with terminally differentiated effector memory CD45RA+ cells excluded. The material sequenced was naive CD8+ T cells sorted from blood. The chain carries TRBV7-8 and TRBJ2-1, with 9 bases lining up with TRBD2. The sequence was collected from a man aged 25 to 45 in good health. CDR3 amino acids: CASSLVSGSSHNEQFF. CDR3 DNA sequence: TGTGCCAGCAGCTTGGTTAGCGGGAGTTCGCACAATGAGCAGTTCTTC.